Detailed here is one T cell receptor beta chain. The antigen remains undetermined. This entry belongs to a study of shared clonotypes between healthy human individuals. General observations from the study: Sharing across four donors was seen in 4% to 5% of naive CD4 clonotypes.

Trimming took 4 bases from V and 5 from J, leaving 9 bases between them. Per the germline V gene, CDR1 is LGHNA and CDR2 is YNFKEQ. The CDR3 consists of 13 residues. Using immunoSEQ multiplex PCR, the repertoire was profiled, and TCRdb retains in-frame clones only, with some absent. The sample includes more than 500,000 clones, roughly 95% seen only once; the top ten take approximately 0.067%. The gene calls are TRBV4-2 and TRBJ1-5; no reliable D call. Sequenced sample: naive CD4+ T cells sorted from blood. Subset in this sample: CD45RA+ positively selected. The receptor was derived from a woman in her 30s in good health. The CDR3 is CASSRGLDQPQHF. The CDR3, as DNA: TGTGCCAGCAGCCGAGGACTGGATCAGCCCCAGCATTTT.